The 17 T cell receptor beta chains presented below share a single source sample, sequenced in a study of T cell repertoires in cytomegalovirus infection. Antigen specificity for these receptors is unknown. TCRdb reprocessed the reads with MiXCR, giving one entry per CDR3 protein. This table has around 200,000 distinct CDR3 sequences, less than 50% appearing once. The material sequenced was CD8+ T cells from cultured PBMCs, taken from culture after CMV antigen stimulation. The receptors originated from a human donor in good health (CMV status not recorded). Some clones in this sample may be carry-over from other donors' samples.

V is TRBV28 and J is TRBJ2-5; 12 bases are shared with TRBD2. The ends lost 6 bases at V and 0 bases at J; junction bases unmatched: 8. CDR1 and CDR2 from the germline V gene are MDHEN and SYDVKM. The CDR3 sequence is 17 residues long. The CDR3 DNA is TGTGCCAGCAGCAGGGGACTAGCGGGCAGGTACCAAGAGACCCAGTACTTC. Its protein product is CASSRGLAGRYQETQYF.

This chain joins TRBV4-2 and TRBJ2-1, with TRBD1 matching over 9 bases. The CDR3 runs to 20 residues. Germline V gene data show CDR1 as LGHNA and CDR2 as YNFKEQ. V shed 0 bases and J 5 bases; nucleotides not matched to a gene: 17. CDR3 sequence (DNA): TGTGCCAGCAGCCAAGATCGACCGGGACAGGGCCCACCTTTCGACAATGAGCAGTTCTTC. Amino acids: CASSQDRPGQGPPFDNEQFF.

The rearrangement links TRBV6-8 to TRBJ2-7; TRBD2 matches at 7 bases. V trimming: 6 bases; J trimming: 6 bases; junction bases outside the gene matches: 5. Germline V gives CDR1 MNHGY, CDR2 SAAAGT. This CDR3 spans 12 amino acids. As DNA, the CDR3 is TGTGCCAGCAGCCACGGGGGGAGCGAGCAGTACTTC. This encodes CASSHGGSEQYF.

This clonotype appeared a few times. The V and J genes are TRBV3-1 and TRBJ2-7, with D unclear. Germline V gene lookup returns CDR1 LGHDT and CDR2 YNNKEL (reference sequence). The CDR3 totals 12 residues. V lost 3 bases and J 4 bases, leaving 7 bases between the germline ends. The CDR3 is CASSQENYEQYF. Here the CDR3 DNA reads TGTGCCAGCAGCCAGGAAAATTACGAGCAGTACTTC.

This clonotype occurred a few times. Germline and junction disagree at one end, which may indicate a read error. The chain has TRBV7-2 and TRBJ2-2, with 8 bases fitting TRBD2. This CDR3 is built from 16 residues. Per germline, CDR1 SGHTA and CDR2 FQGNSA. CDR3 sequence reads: CASRLNSGINTGELFF. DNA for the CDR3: TGTGCCAGCCGCTTGAATAGCGGGATAAACACCGGGGAGCTGTTTTTT. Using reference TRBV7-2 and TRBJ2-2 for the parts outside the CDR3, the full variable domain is GAGVSQSPSNKVTEKGKDVELRCDPISGHTALYWYRQSLGQGLEFLIYFQGNSAPDKSGLPSDRFSAERTGGSVSTLTIQRTQQEDSAVYLCASRLNSGINTGELFFGEGSRLTVL.

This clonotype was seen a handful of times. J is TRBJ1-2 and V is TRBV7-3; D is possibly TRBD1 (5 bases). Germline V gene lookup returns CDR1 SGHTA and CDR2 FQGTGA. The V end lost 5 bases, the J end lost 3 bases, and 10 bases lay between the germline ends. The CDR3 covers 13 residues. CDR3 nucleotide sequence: TGTGCCAGCAGCATGGGGCCCTACTATGGCTACACCTTC. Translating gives CASSMGPYYGYTF.

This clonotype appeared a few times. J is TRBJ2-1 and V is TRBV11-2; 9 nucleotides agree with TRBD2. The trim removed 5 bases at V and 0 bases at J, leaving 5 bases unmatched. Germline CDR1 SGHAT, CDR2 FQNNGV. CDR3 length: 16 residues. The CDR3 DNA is TGTGCCAGCAGCGCGGGGGGGCTCAGCTCCTACAATGAGCAGTTCTTC. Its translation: CASSAGGLSSYNEQFF.

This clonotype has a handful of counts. The CDR3 DNA sequence: TGTGCCAGCAGCTCTGGACAGACAAGGGTCGGGGAGCTGTTTTTT. This codes for CASSSGQTRVGELFF. The chain has TRBV7-9 and TRBJ2-2; TRBD1 is a possible D gene (6 bases). Germline CDR1 and CDR2: SEHNR and FQNEAQ (reference sequence). V lost 4 bases and J 7 bases, leaving 16 bases between the germline ends. The length of the CDR3 is 15 residues.

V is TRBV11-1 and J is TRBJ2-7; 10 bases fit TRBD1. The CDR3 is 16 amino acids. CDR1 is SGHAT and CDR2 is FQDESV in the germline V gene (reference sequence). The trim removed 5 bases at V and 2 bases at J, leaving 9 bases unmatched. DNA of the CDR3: TGTGCCAGCAGCCTCCCCCGGGACAGGGGAACCTACGAGCAGTACTTC. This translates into CASSLPRDRGTYEQYF.

The CDR3, as DNA: TGTGCCAGCCGACTTGCCGGTAACAATGAGCAGTTCTTC. Its protein product is CASRLAGNNEQFF. This chain joins TRBV19 and TRBJ2-1; D gene ambiguous. Per germline, CDR1 LNHDA and CDR2 SQIVND (reference sequence). V was trimmed by 9 bases and J by 5 bases, leaving 14 bases between them. CDR3 size: 13 residues.

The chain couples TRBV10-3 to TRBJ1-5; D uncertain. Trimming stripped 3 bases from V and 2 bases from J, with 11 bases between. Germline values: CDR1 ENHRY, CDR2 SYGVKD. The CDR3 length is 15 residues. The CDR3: CAISEAGSRNQPQHF. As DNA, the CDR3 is TGTGCCATCAGTGAAGCCGGATCTCGCAATCAGCCCCAGCATTTT.

CDR3 amino acids: CASSLLGQDTYEQYF. CDR3 DNA sequence: TGTGCCAGCAGTTTATTGGGACAGGACACCTACGAGCAGTACTTC. This chain uses TRBV27 with TRBJ2-7; the match to TRBD1 covers 8 bases. The CDR3 length is 15 residues. Per the germline V gene, CDR1 is MNHEY and CDR2 is SMNVEV (reference sequence). After removal of 1 base from V and 2 bases from J, the junction contained 4 bases not matched to a gene.

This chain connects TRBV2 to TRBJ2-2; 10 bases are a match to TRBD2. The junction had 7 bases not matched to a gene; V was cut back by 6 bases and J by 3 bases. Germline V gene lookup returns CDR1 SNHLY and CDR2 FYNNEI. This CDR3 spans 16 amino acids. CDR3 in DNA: TGTGCCAGCAGCCCACAGCGGGGGGGAGACACCGGGGAGCTGTTTTTT. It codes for CASSPQRGGDTGELFF. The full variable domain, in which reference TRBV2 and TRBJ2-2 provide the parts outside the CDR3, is EPEVTQTPSHQVTQMGQEVILRCVPISNHLYFYWYRQILGQKVEFLVSFYNNEISEKSEIFDDQFSVERPDGSNFTLKIRSTKLEDSAMYFCASSPQRGGDTGELFFGEGSRLTVL.

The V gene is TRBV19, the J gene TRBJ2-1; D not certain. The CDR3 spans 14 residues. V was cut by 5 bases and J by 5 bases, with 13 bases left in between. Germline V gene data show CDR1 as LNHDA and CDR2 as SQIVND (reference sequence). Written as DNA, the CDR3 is TGTGCCAGTAGTTCCGGACCCCTCCACAATGAGCAGTTCTTC. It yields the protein CASSSGPLHNEQFF.

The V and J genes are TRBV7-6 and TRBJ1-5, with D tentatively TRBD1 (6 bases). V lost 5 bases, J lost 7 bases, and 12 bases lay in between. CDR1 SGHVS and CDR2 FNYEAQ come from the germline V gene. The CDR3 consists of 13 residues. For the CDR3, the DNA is TGTGCCAGCAGCCCGGAGGGGGGGCAGCCCCAGCATTTT. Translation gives CASSPEGGQPQHF.

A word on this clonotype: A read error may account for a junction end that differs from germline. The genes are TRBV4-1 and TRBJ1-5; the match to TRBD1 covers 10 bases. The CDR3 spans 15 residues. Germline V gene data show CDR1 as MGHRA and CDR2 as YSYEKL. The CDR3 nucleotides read TGTGCCAGCAGCCAGCCGGGACAGGGGAATCAGCCCCAGCATTTT. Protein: CASSQPGQGNQPQHF.

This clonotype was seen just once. The DNA of the CDR3 is TGTGCCATCACCAGGAGGGCCGCTAACTATGGCTACACCTTC. Protein: CAITRRAANYGYTF. The chain links TRBV10-3 to TRBJ1-2, with no clear D. This CDR3 spans 14 amino acids. Germline V CDR1 and CDR2: ENHRY, SYGVKD. Trimming cost V 7 bases and J 0 bases, with 12 bases left between them.